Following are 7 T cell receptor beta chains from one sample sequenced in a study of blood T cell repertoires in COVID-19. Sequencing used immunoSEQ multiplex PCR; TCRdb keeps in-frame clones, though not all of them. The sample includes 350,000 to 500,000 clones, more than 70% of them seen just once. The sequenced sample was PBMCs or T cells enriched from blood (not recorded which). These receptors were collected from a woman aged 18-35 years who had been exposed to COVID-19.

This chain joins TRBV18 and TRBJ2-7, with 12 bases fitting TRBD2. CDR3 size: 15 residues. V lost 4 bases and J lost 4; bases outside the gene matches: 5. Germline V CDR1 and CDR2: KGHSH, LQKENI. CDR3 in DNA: TGTGCCAGCTCACGACTAGCGGGGGCTGGATACGAGCAGTACTTC. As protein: CASSRLAGAGYEQYF.

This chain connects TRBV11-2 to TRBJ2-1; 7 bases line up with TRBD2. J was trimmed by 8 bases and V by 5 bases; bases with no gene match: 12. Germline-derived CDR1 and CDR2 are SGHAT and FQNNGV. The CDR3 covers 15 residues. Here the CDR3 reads CASSKGGGSVDEQFF. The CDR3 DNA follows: TGTGCCAGCAGCAAAGGCGGCGGGAGTGTCGATGAGCAGTTCTTC. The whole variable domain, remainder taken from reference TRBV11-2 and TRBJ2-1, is EAGVAQSPRYKIIEKRQSVAFWCNPISGHATLYWYQQILGQGPKLLIQFQNNGVVDDSQLPKDRFSAERLKGVDSTLKIQPAKLEDSAVYLCASSKGGGSVDEQFFGPGTRLTVL.

CDR3 DNA sequence: TGTGCCAGCAGTGAAGGTCCCGGACTAGCGGGAGAAGATGAGCAGTTCTTC. Its protein product is CASSEGPGLAGEDEQFF. The V call is TRBV2, the J call TRBJ2-1, with 13 bases lining up with TRBD2. V lost 1 base, J lost 8 bases, and 8 bases stayed unmatched. The CDR3 is made up of 17 amino acids. Germline V lookup: CDR1 SNHLY, CDR2 FYNNEI. Full variable domain (missing parts from reference TRBV2 and TRBJ2-1): EPEVTQTPSHQVTQMGQEVILRCVPISNHLYFYWYRQILGQKVEFLVSFYNNEISEKSEIFDDQFSVERPDGSNFTLKIRSTKLEDSAMYFCASSEGPGLAGEDEQFFGPGTRLTVL.

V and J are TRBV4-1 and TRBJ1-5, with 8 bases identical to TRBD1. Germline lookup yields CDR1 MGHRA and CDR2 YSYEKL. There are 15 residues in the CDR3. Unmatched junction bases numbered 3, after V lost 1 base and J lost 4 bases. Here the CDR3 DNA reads TGCGCCAGCAGCCAAGGAACAGGGGGGAATCAGCCCCAGCATTTT. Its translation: CASSQGTGGNQPQHF.

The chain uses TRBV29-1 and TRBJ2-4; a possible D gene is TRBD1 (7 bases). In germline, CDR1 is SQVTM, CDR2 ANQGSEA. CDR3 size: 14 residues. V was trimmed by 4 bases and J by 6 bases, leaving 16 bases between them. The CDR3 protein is CSVASGQGGNIQYF. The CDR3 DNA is TGCAGCGTTGCGTCCGGGCAGGGGGGAAACATTCAGTACTTC.

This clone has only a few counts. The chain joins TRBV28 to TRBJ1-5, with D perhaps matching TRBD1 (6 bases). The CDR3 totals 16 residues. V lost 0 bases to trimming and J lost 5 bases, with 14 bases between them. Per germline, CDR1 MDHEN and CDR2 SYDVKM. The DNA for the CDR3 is TGTGCCAGCAGTTTATGGGGCCGGGCAGGGGATCAGCCCCAGCATTTT. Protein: CASSLWGRAGDQPQHF. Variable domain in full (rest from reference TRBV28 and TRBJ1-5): DVKVTQSSRYLVKRTGEKVFLECVQDMDHENMFWYRQDPGLGLRLIYFSYDVKMKEKGDIPEGYSVSREKKERFSLILESASTNQTSMYLCASSLWGRAGDQPQHFGDGTRLSIL.

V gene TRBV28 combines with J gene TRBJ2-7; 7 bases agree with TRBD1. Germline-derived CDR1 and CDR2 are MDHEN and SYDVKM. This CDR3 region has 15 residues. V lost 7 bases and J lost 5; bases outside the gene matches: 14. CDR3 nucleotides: TGTGCCAGCACAAACAGGGGCCACTCGTGGAACGAGCAGTACTTC. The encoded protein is CASTNRGHSWNEQYF.